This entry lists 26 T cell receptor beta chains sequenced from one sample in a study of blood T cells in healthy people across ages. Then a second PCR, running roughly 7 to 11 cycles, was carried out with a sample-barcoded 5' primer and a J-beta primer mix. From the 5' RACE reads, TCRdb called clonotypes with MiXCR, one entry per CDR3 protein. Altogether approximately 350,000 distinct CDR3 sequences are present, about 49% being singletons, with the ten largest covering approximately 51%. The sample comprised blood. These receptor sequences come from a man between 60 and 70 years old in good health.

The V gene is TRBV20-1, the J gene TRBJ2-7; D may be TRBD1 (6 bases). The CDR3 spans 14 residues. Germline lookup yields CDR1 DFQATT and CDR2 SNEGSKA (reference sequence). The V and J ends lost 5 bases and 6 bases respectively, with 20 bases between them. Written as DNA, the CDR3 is TGCAGTGCTTTAGAGGGGGTTAGCGTGGGCGAGCAGTACTTC. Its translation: CSALEGVSVGEQYF.

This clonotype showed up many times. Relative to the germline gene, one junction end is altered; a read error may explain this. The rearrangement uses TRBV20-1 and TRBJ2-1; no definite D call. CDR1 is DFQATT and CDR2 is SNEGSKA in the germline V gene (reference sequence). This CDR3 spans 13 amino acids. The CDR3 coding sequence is TGCAGTGCTGCCGGCTCATCCTCCAATGAGCAGTTCTTC. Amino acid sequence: CSAAGSSSNEQFF.

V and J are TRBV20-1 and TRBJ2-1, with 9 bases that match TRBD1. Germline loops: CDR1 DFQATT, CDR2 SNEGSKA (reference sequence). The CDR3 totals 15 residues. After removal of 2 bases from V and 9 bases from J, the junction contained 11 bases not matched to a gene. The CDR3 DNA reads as TGCAGTGCTAGAATGAGGACAGGGGTGGTGGGTGAGCAGTTCTTC. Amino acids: CSARMRTGVVGEQFF.

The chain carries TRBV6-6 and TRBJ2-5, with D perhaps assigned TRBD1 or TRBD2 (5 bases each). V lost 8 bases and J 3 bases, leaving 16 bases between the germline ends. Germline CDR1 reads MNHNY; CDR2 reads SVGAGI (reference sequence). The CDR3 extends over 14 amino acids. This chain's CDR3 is CASSDSGTEETQYF. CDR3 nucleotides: TGTGCCAGCTCCGACAGCGGTACCGAAGAGACCCAGTACTTC.

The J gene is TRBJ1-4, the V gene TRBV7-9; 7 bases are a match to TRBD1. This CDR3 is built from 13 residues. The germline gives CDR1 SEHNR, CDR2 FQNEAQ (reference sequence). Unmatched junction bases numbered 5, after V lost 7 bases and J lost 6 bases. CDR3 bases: TGTGCCAGCATCTCACAGGGGTATGAAAAACTGTTTTTT. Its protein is CASISQGYEKLFF.

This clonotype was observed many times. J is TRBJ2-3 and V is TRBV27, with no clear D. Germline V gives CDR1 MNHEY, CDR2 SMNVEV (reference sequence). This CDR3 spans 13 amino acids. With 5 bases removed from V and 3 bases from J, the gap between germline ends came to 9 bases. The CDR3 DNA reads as TGTGCCAGCAGTCTACGACATACAGATACGCAGTATTTT. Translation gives CASSLRHTDTQYF.

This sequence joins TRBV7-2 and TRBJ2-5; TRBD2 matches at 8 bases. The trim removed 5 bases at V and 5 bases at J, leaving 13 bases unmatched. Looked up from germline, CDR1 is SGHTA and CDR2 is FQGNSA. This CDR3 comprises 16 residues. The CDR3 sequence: CASSPPGGAGVETQYF. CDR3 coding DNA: TGTGCCAGCAGCCCCCCCGGAGGAGCGGGAGTGGAGACCCAGTACTTC.

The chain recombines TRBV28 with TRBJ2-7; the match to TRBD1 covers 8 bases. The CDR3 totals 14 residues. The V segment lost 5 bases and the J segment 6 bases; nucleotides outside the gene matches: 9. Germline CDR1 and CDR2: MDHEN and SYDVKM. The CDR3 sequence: CASSRTGTGLEQYF. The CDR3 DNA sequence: TGTGCCAGCAGTAGGACAGGGACGGGCCTCGAGCAGTACTTC.

The CDR3 loop is CSVSLAGDGTQYF. In DNA form, the CDR3 reads TGCAGCGTTTCACTGGCGGGAGACGGTACGCAGTATTTT. The chain links TRBV29-1 to TRBJ2-3; TRBD2 agrees at 7 bases. J gave up 8 bases and V 5 bases, and 10 bases lay outside the gene matches. Germline CDR1 reads SQVTM; CDR2 reads ANQGSEA. The CDR3 length is 13 residues.

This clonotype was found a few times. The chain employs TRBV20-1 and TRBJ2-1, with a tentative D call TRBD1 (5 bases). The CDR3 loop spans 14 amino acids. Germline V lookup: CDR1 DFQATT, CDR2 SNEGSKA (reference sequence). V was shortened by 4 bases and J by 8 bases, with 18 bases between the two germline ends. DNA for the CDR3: TGCAGTGCTAACCCTGGAGACAGTTTTTATGAGCAGTTCTTC. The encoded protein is CSANPGDSFYEQFF.

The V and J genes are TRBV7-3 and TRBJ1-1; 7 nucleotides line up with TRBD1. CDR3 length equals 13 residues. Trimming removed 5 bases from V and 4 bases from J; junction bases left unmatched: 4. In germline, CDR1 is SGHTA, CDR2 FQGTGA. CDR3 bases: TGTGCCAGCAGCCAGACAGGGAGCACTGAAGCTTTCTTT. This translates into CASSQTGSTEAFF.

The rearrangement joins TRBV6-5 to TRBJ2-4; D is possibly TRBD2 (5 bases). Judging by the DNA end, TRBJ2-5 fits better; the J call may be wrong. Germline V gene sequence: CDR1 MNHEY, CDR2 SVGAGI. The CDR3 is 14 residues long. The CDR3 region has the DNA TGTGCCAGCAGTCAGCGGCCAACCCAAGAGACCCAGTACTTC. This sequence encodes CASSQRPTQETQYF.

As DNA, the CDR3 is TGCGCCAGCAGCCCGGGGATACGACAGGTAAACACTGAAGCTTTCTTT. It translates to CASSPGIRQVNTEAFF. The chain combines TRBV5-1 with TRBJ1-1; maybe TRBD1 (6 bases). V dropped 4 bases and J dropped 2 bases, with 18 bases sitting between them. The V gene's germline CDR1 is SGHRS and CDR2 YFSETQ. The CDR3 is made up of 16 amino acids.

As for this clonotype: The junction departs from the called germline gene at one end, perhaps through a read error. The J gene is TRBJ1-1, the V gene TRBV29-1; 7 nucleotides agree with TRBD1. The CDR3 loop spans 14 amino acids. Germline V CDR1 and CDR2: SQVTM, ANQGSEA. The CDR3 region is CSVEEGAGGTEAFF. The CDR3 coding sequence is TGTAGCGTTGAAGAGGGGGCCGGGGGCACTGAAGCTTTCTTT.

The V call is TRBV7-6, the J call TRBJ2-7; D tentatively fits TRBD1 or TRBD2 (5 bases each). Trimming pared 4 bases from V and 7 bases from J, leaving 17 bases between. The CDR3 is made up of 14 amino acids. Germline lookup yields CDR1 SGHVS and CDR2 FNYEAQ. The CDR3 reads CASSSQRDGGEQYF. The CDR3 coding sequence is TGTGCCAGCAGCTCGCAAAGGGACGGTGGGGAGCAGTACTTC.

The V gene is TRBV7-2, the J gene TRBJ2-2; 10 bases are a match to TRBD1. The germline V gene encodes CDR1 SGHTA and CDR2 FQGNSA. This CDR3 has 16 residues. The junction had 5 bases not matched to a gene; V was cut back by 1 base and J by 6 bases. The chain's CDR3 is CASSLVGQGRAGELFF. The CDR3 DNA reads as TGTGCCAGCAGCTTAGTGGGACAGGGGCGGGCCGGGGAGCTGTTTTTT.

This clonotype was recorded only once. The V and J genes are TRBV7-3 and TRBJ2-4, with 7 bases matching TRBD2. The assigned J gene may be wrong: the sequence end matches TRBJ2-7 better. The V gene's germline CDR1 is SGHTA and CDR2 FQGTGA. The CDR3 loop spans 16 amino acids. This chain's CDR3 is CASSLTGRDPPYEQYF. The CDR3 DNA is TGTGCCAGCAGCTTAACGGGGAGGGACCCTCCCTACGAGCAGTACTTC.

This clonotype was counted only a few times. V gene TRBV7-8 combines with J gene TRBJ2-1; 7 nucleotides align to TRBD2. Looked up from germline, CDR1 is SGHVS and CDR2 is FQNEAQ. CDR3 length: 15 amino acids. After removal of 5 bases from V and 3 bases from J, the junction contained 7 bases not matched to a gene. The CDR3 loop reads CASSVRGTNYNEQFF. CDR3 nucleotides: TGTGCCAGCAGCGTACGCGGGACTAACTACAATGAGCAGTTCTTC.

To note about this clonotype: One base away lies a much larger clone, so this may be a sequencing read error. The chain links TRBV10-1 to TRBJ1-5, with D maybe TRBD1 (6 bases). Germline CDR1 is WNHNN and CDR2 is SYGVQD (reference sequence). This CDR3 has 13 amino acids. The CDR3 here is CASSEGVSQPRHF. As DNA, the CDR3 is TGCGCCAGCTCTGAGGGGGTTTCGCAGCCCCGGCATTTT.

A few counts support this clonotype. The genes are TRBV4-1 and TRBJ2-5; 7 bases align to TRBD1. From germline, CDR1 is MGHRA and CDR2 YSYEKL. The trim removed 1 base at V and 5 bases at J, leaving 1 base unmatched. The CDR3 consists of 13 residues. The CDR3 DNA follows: TGCGCCAGCAGCCAAGGACAGGGTGAGACCCAGTACTTC. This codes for CASSQGQGETQYF.

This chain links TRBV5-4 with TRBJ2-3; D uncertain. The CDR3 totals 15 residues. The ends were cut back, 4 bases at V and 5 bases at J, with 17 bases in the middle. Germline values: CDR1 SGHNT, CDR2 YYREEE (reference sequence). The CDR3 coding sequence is TGTGCCAGCAGCGCCACCGGTGGGCAAGTAGATACGCAGTATTTT. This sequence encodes CASSATGGQVDTQYF.

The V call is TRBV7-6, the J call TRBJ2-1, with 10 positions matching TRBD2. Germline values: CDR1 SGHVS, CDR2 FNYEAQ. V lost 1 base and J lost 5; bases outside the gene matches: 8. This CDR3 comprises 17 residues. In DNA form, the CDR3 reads TGTGCCAGCAGCTTAGGGTCTAGCGGGAGAGTCAACAATGAGCAGTTCTTC. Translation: CASSLGSSGRVNNEQFF.

The CDR3 nucleotides are TGCAGTGCTTTTCGCAGCCTAGGCGAGCAGTACTTC. It yields the protein CSAFRSLGEQYF. J is TRBJ2-7 and V is TRBV20-1; D unresolved. Germline values: CDR1 DFQATT, CDR2 SNEGSKA (reference sequence). The CDR3 has 12 residues. The ends were cut back, 5 bases at V and 6 bases at J, with 14 bases in the middle.

CDR3 amino acids: CASSVRDGETQYF. CDR3 in DNA: TGTGCCAGCAGTGTAAGGGACGGAGAGACCCAGTACTTC. The V gene is TRBV12-3 or TRBV12-4, the J gene TRBJ2-4; tentatively, D is TRBD1 or TRBD2 (5 bases each). The DNA end lines up better with TRBJ2-5; the J call may be wrong. The CDR3 has 13 amino acids.

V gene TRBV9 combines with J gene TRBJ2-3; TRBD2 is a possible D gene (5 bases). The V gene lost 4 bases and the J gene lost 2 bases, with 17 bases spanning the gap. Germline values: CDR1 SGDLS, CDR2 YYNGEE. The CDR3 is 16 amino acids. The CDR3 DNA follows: TGTGCCAGCAGCCCCCGTTTCTTGAGGGACACAGATACGCAGTATTTT. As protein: CASSPRFLRDTDTQYF.

CDR3 in amino acids: CASSSHRSTSSYNEQFF. The CDR3 nucleotides are TGTGCCAGCAGCTCACACCGATCGACGAGCTCCTACAATGAGCAGTTCTTC. The chain uses TRBV11-2 and TRBJ2-1; D unclear. Germline lookup yields CDR1 SGHAT and CDR2 FQNNGV. Trimming left V 4 bases short and J 0 bases short, with 16 bases between. The CDR3 has 17 residues.